This is a list of T cell receptor beta chains from one sample in a study of radiotherapy plus CTLA-4 blockade in lung cancer. Data came from immunoSEQ multiplex PCR; TCRdb stores just in-frame clones and leaves some out. The table records 60,000 or so clones, 77% of them present only once. Here the sequenced sample was peripheral blood, taken from a patient treated with radiotherapy plus ipilimumab. Source of these receptors: a human donor with non-small cell lung cancer who had a partial response to radiotherapy plus ipilimumab. Both conserved end residues are part of each CDR3. Fields, in order: J gene, clone size, D gene, V gene, CDR3 length, CDR3 DNA, CDR3 protein. D genes are given only for firm matches. Rows give clone size only sometimes, using once, few, many, or a class for an expanded clone.

J: TRBJ2-7; size: .; D: TRBD2; V: TRBV9; length: 15; DNA: TGTGCCAGCAGCGTGGGGGGGGACTCCTCCTACGAGCAGTACTTC; CDR3: CASSVGGDSSYEQYF
J: TRBJ1-4; size: .; D: .; V: TRBV27; length: 19; DNA: TGTGCCAGCAGTCCGTTTATAGGAGGGCCTAGGGCAACTAATGAAAAACTGTTTTTT; CDR3: CASSPFIGGPRATNEKLFF
J: TRBJ2-7; size: .; D: TRBD1; V: TRBV5-4; length: 15; DNA: TGTGCCAGCAGCTTTCAGGACAGGGGGAGCGACGAGCAGTACTTC; CDR3: CASSFQDRGSDEQYF
J: TRBJ1-4; size: many; D: .; V: TRBV30; length: 14; DNA: TGTGCCTGGAGTGTAGGCGGGGGCCCCGAAAAACTGTTTTTT; CDR3: CAWSVGGGPEKLFF
J: TRBJ2-7; size: .; D: .; V: TRBV18; length: 14; DNA: TGTGCCAGCTCACCGCCAGGTAGTGAGTACGAGCAGTACTTC; CDR3: CASSPPGSEYEQYF
J: TRBJ1-1; size: .; D: .; V: TRBV27; length: 15; DNA: TGTGCCAGCAGTCCAACACTGAACCGGGACACTGAAGCTTTCTTT; CDR3: CASSPTLNRDTEAFF
J: TRBJ2-7; size: few; D: TRBD1; V: TRBV20-1; length: 11; DNA: TGCAGTGCACAGGGGGGCTACGAGCAGTACTTC; CDR3: CSAQGGYEQYF
J: TRBJ1-1; size: few; D: TRBD1; V: TRBV12-5; length: 11; DNA: TGTGCTAGTGGCCTGGGACAGAGAGCTTTCTTT; CDR3: CASGLGQRAFF
J: TRBJ2-1; size: .; D: .; V: TRBV19; length: 17; DNA: TGTGCCAGTAGTATCGGGGGAGCTAGTAGCTCCTACAATGAGCAGTTCTTC; CDR3: CASSIGGASSSYNEQFF
J: TRBJ1-1; size: few; D: .; V: TRBV7-9; length: 15; DNA: TGTGCCAGCAGCGTCGCGAGGCAGATGAACACTGAAGCTTTCTTT; CDR3: CASSVARQMNTEAFF
J: TRBJ1-5; size: .; D: TRBD1; V: TRBV7-3; length: 14; DNA: TGTGCCAGCAGCCCTCGACAGGGGAATCAGCCCCAGCATTTT; CDR3: CASSPRQGNQPQHF
J: TRBJ2-3; size: once; D: TRBD2; V: TRBV6-4; length: 15; DNA: TGTGCCAGCAGTGCCTCTCCGGGACTAGCTTATACGCAGTATTTT; CDR3: CASSASPGLAYTQYF
J: TRBJ2-2; size: once; D: .; V: TRBV15; length: 12; DNA: TGTGCCACCACCCTGGACAACGGGGAGCTGTTTTTT; CDR3: CATTLDNGELFF
J: TRBJ2-7; size: .; D: TRBD2; V: TRBV6-5; length: 16; DNA: TGTGCCAGCAGTTACTCAGGGGCGGGGGGCCCTATGGAGCAGTACTTC; CDR3: CASSYSGAGGPMEQYF
J: TRBJ1-1; size: .; D: .; V: TRBV6-6; length: 13; DNA: TGTGCCAGCGCGGGGCATGGCGGCACTGAAGCTTTCTTT; CDR3: CASAGHGGTEAFF
J: TRBJ2-2; size: .; D: TRBD1; V: TRBV9; length: 16; DNA: TGTGCCAGCAGCGTAGCTCAGGGGGCGGACACCGGGGAGCTGTTTTTT; CDR3: CASSVAQGADTGELFF
J: TRBJ2-1; size: .; D: TRBD2; V: TRBV19; length: 18; DNA: TGTGCCAGTACCCTTTACAGAGTGAGAACCCCGGGAGGAAATGAGCAGTTCTTC; CDR3: CASTLYRVRTPGGNEQFF
J: TRBJ2-2; size: .; D: TRBD2; V: TRBV11-2; length: 14; DNA: TGTGCCAGCAGCTTAGGACTAGCGACCGGGGAGCTGTTTTTT; CDR3: CASSLGLATGELFF
J: TRBJ2-7; size: .; D: TRBD1; V: TRBV9; length: 14; DNA: TGTGCCAGCAGCGTCTCCCAGGGGGCCGGCGAGCAGTACTTC; CDR3: CASSVSQGAGEQYF
J: TRBJ2-5; size: .; D: .; V: TRBV29-1; length: 14; DNA: TGCAGCGTCGTGCCACAGGGAATCCAAGAGACCCAGTACTTC; CDR3: CSVVPQGIQETQYF
J: TRBJ1-4; size: .; D: .; V: TRBV6-5; length: 15; DNA: TGTGCCAGCAGTTACTCGAACGGGGTCGGGGAAAAACTGTTTTTT; CDR3: CASSYSNGVGEKLFF
J: TRBJ2-3; size: .; D: .; V: TRBV19; length: 14; DNA: TGTGCCAGTAGTCAAACTAGCAGCACAGATACGCAGTATTTT; CDR3: CASSQTSSTDTQYF
J: TRBJ2-3; size: once; D: .; V: TRBV29-1; length: 14; DNA: TGCAGCGTTGATGGTGTAGACAACACAGATACGCAGTATTTT; CDR3: CSVDGVDNTDTQYF
J: TRBJ1-5; size: few; D: .; V: TRBV6-1; length: 15; DNA: TGTGCCAGCAGTTCACAGGGTCACGGCAATCAGCCCCAGCATTTT; CDR3: CASSSQGHGNQPQHF
J: TRBJ2-7; size: few; D: .; V: TRBV4-3; length: 14; DNA: TGCGCCAGCAGCCAGGAGACGACAGTCTACGAGCAGTACTTC; CDR3: CASSQETTVYEQYF
J: TRBJ2-7; size: .; D: .; V: TRBV4-1; length: 17; DNA: TGCGCCAGCAGCCACCTACTAAGAGGGGGGGCGACCTACGAGCAGTACTTC; CDR3: CASSHLLRGGATYEQYF
J: TRBJ1-1; size: .; D: TRBD1; V: TRBV18; length: 15; DNA: TGTGCCAGCTCACCACAAGGACAGGGGAACACTGAAGCTTTCTTT; CDR3: CASSPQGQGNTEAFF
J: TRBJ2-2; size: .; D: TRBD2; V: TRBV6-6; length: 14; DNA: TGTGCCAGCAGTTACGTTGGGGGGGGCGGGGAGCTGTTTTTT; CDR3: CASSYVGGGGELFF
J: TRBJ2-1; size: .; D: .; V: TRBV25-1; length: 13; DNA: TGTGCCAGCAGGGCGGGACTCTACAATGAGCAGTTCTTC; CDR3: CASRAGLYNEQFF
J: TRBJ1-3; size: few; D: TRBD1; V: TRBV28; length: 17; DNA: TGTGCCAGCAGTTCGGCCGGGACAGGTAGCTCTGGAAACACCATATATTTT; CDR3: CASSSAGTGSSGNTIYF
J: TRBJ1-1; size: once; D: .; V: TRBV5-5; length: 13; DNA: TGTGCCAGCAGCTGGATAGGGGACACTGAAGCTTTCTTT; CDR3: CASSWIGDTEAFF
J: TRBJ1-6; size: .; D: .; V: TRBV28; length: 15; DNA: TGTGCCAGCAGTTTATGGCAGCAGGATAATTCACCCCTCCACTTT; CDR3: CASSLWQQDNSPLHF
J: TRBJ2-6; size: .; D: .; V: TRBV6-5; length: 14; DNA: TGTGCCAGCAAGCAACGCTCTGGGGCCAACGTCCTGACTTTC; CDR3: CASKQRSGANVLTF
J: TRBJ2-5; size: .; D: TRBD1; V: TRBV7-2; length: 15; DNA: TGTGCCAGCAGCTCCGCCGGGACAGGGCGAGAGACCCAGTACTTC; CDR3: CASSSAGTGRETQYF
J: TRBJ2-5; size: once; D: .; V: TRBV30; length: 14; DNA: TGTGCCTGGAGTGTACTTCATAGCGGAGAGACCCAGTACTTC; CDR3: CAWSVLHSGETQYF
J: TRBJ2-2; size: .; D: TRBD2; V: TRBV5-1; length: 20; DNA: TGCGCCAGCAGCTTCAAGCTAGCGGGGGGCCTGTTGAAGAACACCGGGGAGCTGTTTTTT; CDR3: CASSFKLAGGLLKNTGELFF
J: TRBJ2-2; size: .; D: TRBD2; V: TRBV4-1; length: 17; DNA: TGCGCCAGCAGCCAGCGGGGGGGGACAACGAACACCGGGGAGCTGTTTTTT; CDR3: CASSQRGGTTNTGELFF
J: TRBJ1-5; size: .; D: TRBD1; V: TRBV5-6; length: 16; DNA: TGTGCCAGCACCACTTGGTCGGACAGGAGGTTTCAGCCCCAGCATTTT; CDR3: CASTTWSDRRFQPQHF
J: TRBJ2-3; size: .; D: .; V: TRBV4-2; length: 16; DNA: TGTGCCAGCAGCCAAGAAGTGGGGCAGGGGAGAGATACGCAGTATTTT; CDR3: CASSQEVGQGRDTQYF
J: TRBJ1-1; size: .; D: .; V: TRBV30; length: 11; DNA: TGTGCCTGGAGTAGTCAGGTTCAAGCTTTCTTT; CDR3: CAWSSQVQAFF
J: TRBJ2-2; size: .; D: .; V: TRBV6-5; length: 15; DNA: TGTGCCAGCAGTTACTCCGGGGATAACACCGGGGAGCTGTTTTTT; CDR3: CASSYSGDNTGELFF
J: TRBJ2-7; size: .; D: TRBD1; V: TRBV13; length: 15; DNA: TGTGCCAGCAGCTTAATCGGACAGGGGAGCTACGAGCAGTACTTC; CDR3: CASSLIGQGSYEQYF
J: TRBJ2-2; size: .; D: TRBD1; V: TRBV4-1; length: 16; DNA: TGCGCCAGCAGCCAAGTTGAGGGGGCGGGTCCCGGGGAGCTGTTTTTT; CDR3: CASSQVEGAGPGELFF
J: TRBJ1-5; size: .; D: TRBD1; V: TRBV9; length: 16; DNA: TGTGCCAGCAGCGTAGGGGTGGGACAGGGCAATCAGCCCCAGCATTTT; CDR3: CASSVGVGQGNQPQHF
J: TRBJ2-5; size: .; D: .; V: TRBV5-1; length: 16; DNA: TGCGCCAGCCTTCTAGGGGCGGGATCAGGCCGGGAGACCCAGTACTTC; CDR3: CASLLGAGSGRETQYF
J: TRBJ2-6; size: once; D: .; V: TRBV5-1; length: 14; DNA: TGCGCCAGCAGCTTGACAGGTGGGGCCAACGTCCTGACTTTC; CDR3: CASSLTGGANVLTF
J: TRBJ2-3; size: many; D: TRBD1; V: TRBV6-5; length: 13; DNA: TGTGCCAGCGCGCCAGGGGGACCAGATACGCAGTATTTT; CDR3: CASAPGGPDTQYF
J: TRBJ1-5; size: .; D: .; V: TRBV6-5; length: 15; DNA: TGTGCCAGCAGCAACACCGGGACACTAAATCAGCCCCAGCATTTT; CDR3: CASSNTGTLNQPQHF
J: TRBJ2-7; size: .; D: TRBD2; V: TRBV5-1; length: 14; DNA: TGCGCCAGCAGCTTGACTAGCGGGCCCTACGAGCAGTACTTC; CDR3: CASSLTSGPYEQYF
J: TRBJ1-1; size: .; D: .; V: TRBV7-8; length: 15; DNA: TGTGCCAGCAGCGCGACGGTGGAGGCGGGCGCTGAAGCTTTCTTT; CDR3: CASSATVEAGAEAFF
J: TRBJ1-3; size: .; D: .; V: TRBV6-6; length: 15; DNA: TGTGCCAGCAGTCCGTCCGACAGCAAAGGAAACACCATATATTTT; CDR3: CASSPSDSKGNTIYF
J: TRBJ2-4; size: .; D: TRBD1; V: TRBV30; length: 15; DNA: TGTGCCTGTCAAGACAGGGGGATAGCCAAAAACATTCAGTACTTC; CDR3: CACQDRGIAKNIQYF